This is a list of T cell receptor beta chains from one sample in a study of T-cell memory formation after mild COVID-19. TCRdb re-called the 5' RACE reads with MiXCR, one entry per CDR3 protein. The table lists approximately 300,000 distinct CDR3 sequences, around a sixth of them singletons. The source material was PBMCs or a T cell subset sorted from them (not recorded which). Source of these receptors: a man between 18 and 29 years old who had mild COVID-19 (a few samples of this study predate the infection). Cell type and time point are not known. The conserved cysteine and the conserved F or W are not part of the CDR3 here. Only part of the rows carry a size: once, few, many, or a class if the clone is expanded.

14,TRBV7-8,few,ASSSRTSGNTGELF
11,TRBV12-3/TRBV12-4,few,ASSFQGATEAF
13,TRBV6-5,few,ASRRSFDPRTEAF
12,TRBV20-1,-,SASGGTGFNEQF
11,TRBV20-1,few,SASVQGRETQY
13,TRBV15,-,ATRGGEGRPGELF
12,TRBV25-1,-,ASSEGVSNTEAF
11,TRBV11-2,many,ASSLLREDTQY
13,TRBV7-8,-,ASSLYGTESTEAF
12,TRBV7-2,many,ASSLFYRGNEQF
11,TRBV6-2/TRBV6-3,few,ASSYSIFFELF